These 18 T cell receptor beta chains share one sample of origin, sequenced in a study of PD-L1 blockade in urothelial cancer. Clones were read by immunoSEQ multiplex PCR, and TCRdb kept only the in-frame ones, dropping some. Of roughly 67,000 clones detected, 70% to 90% appear once; the ten largest clones hold about 15%. Time point reported: pretreatment peripheral blood. This specimen was PBMCs, taken around atezolizumab (anti-PD-L1) treatment. These receptors came from a man between 60 and 75 years old with urothelial cancer.

V usage is TRBV9 and J usage is TRBJ2-1; 13 bases map to TRBD2. The CDR3 spans 15 residues. Germline V gene sequence: CDR1 SGDLS, CDR2 YYNGEE. The V and J ends lost 4 bases and 9 bases, in that order; junction bases with no gene match: 7. In DNA form, the CDR3 reads TGTGCCAGCAGCTTCACTAGCGGGGGGGCCACTGAGCAGTTCTTC. It is translated as CASSFTSGGATEQFF. Variable domain in full (rest from reference TRBV9 and TRBJ2-1): DSGVTQTPKHLITATGQRVTLRCSPRSGDLSVYWYQQSLDQGLQFLIQYYNGEERAKGNILERFSAQQFPDLHSELNLSSLELGDSALYFCASSFTSGGATEQFFGPGTRLTVL.

The genes are TRBV28 and TRBJ1-5; 8 nucleotides agree with TRBD1. The CDR3 sequence is 14 residues long. Losses at the gene ends were 6 bases for V and 5 bases for J; bases not matched to a gene: 6. Germline-derived CDR1 and CDR2 are MDHEN and SYDVKM. CDR3 DNA: TGTGCCAGCAGGACACAGGGGGGACATCAGCCCCAGCATTTT. This gives the protein CASRTQGGHQPQHF.

The chain combines TRBV28 with TRBJ2-5, with 8 bases that match TRBD1. V shed 2 bases and J 11 bases; nucleotides not matched to a gene: 13. The CDR3 sequence is 15 residues long. From germline, CDR1 is MDHEN and CDR2 SYDVKM. The CDR3 is CASSLRARGRWEQYF. Here the CDR3 DNA reads TGTGCCAGCAGTTTACGGGCCAGGGGGCGGTGGGAGCAGTACTTC.

This sequence joins TRBV7-2 and TRBJ1-2, with 7 bases matching TRBD1. The CDR3 loop spans 14 amino acids. Germline V CDR1 and CDR2: SGHTA, FQGNSA. Losses at the gene ends were 5 bases for V and 4 bases for J; bases not matched to a gene: 7. The CDR3 nucleotides read TGTGCCAGCAGCCCCCAGGGACAGAGCTATGGCTACACCTTC. Its protein is CASSPQGQSYGYTF.

The rearrangement joins TRBV11-2 to TRBJ2-5; 8 nucleotides agree with TRBD1. The CDR3 is 16 amino acids. V was clipped by 3 bases and J by 1 base; unmatched bases: 7. Germline V gives CDR1 SGHAT, CDR2 FQNNGV. This chain's CDR3 is CASSFDRGALQETQYF. The CDR3 DNA reads TGTGCCAGCAGCTTCGACAGGGGTGCCCTCCAAGAGACCCAGTACTTC.

This chain joins TRBV28 and TRBJ2-5; 12 nucleotides line up with TRBD2. J gave up 2 bases and V 4 bases, and 5 bases lay outside the gene matches. CDR1 MDHEN and CDR2 SYDVKM come from the germline V gene. The CDR3 consists of 16 residues. Written as DNA, the CDR3 is TGTGCCAGCAGTTCCCCGACTAGCGGGGGACAAGAGACCCAGTACTTC. It encodes CASSSPTSGGQETQYF.

This chain joins TRBV6-4 and TRBJ1-4; D unclear. The CDR3 has 14 amino acids. Trimming shortened V by 5 bases and J by 13 bases, and 20 bases separated the two germline ends. Germline V lookup: CDR1 MRHNA, CDR2 SNTAGT. The CDR3 spells CASSPEAARGGLFF. CDR3 nucleotides: TGTGCCAGCAGTCCAGAGGCCGCCCGTGGAGGACTGTTTTTT.

The chain recombines TRBV4-2 with TRBJ2-2, with a weak D call TRBD1 (6 bases). This CDR3 has 16 residues. Germline-derived CDR1 and CDR2 are LGHNA and YNFKEQ. Trimming took 1 base from V and 7 from J, leaving 16 bases between them. CDR3 region: CASSQVVGRGNGELFF. The CDR3, as DNA: TGTGCCAGCAGCCAAGTCGTCGGCAGGGGTAACGGGGAGCTGTTTTTT.

The J gene is TRBJ2-7, the V gene TRBV25-1; the D is unclear. Germline values: CDR1 MGHDK, CDR2 SYGVNS. CDR3 length equals 13 residues. Trimming removed 2 bases from V and 6 bases from J, with 11 bases in between. CDR3 DNA sequence: TGTGCCAGCAGTGAAGTCGGTTACGGCGAGCAGTACTTC. Its protein is CASSEVGYGEQYF.

The rearrangement uses TRBV27 and TRBJ2-2, with D possibly matching TRBD2 (6 bases). V was trimmed by 0 bases and J by 6 bases, leaving 17 bases between them. Looked up from germline, CDR1 is MNHEY and CDR2 is SMNVEV (reference sequence). The CDR3 length is 17 residues. The CDR3 bases are TGTGCCAGCAGTTTATCGAGCCTAACTAGCTGGTCCGGGGAGCTGTTTTTT. It is translated as CASSLSSLTSWSGELFF.

This chain connects TRBV2 to TRBJ1-2; D is unclear. CDR3 length equals 15 residues. Germline V lookup: CDR1 SNHLY, CDR2 FYNNEI. V was pared by 2 bases and J by 5 bases, with 15 bases between. The CDR3 is CASSERRQTRYGYTF. The CDR3 bases are TGTGCCAGCAGTGAACGTAGGCAGACGAGGTATGGCTACACCTTC. Filled out from reference TRBV2 and TRBJ1-2, the complete variable domain reads EPEVTQTPSHQVTQMGQEVILRCVPISNHLYFYWYRQILGQKVEFLVSFYNNEISEKSEIFDDQFSVERPDGSNFTLKIRSTKLEDSAMYFCASSERRQTRYGYTFGSGTRLTVV.

The J gene is TRBJ1-2, the V gene TRBV6-1; 10 nucleotides align to TRBD1. The CDR3 runs to 15 residues. J lost 3 bases, V lost 4 bases, and 5 bases had no gene match. Germline V gives CDR1 MNHNS, CDR2 SASEGT. The DNA of the CDR3 is TGTGCCAGCAGTGCCTGGACAGGGGGTTACTATGGCTACACCTTC. Translating it yields CASSAWTGGYYGYTF.

Only a few counts were recorded for this clone. The chain joins TRBV10-3 to TRBJ1-1; 9 bases align to TRBD1. The germline CDR1 and CDR2 sequences are ENHRY and SYGVKD. The junction had 5 bases not matched to a gene; V was cut back by 5 bases and J by 7 bases. The CDR3 runs to 13 residues. The DNA of the CDR3 is TGTGCCATCAGTCACAGGGGGCAGGTTGAAGCTTTCTTT. This codes for CAISHRGQVEAFF.

V and J are TRBV2 and TRBJ1-2, with D possibly TRBD1 on 5 matching bases. V was cut by 2 bases and J by 6 bases, with 13 bases left in between. Germline assignment: CDR1 SNHLY and CDR2 FYNNEI. CDR3 length: 14 amino acids. In nucleotides, the CDR3 is TGTGCCAGCAGTGAATTTTTGTGGGGGGATGGCTACACCTTC. It translates to CASSEFLWGDGYTF.

The V and J genes are TRBV5-1 and TRBJ2-3, with 8 bases identical to TRBD2. J gave up 1 base and V 3 bases, and 4 bases lay outside the gene matches. There are 15 residues in the CDR3. The germline V gene encodes CDR1 SGHRS and CDR2 YFSETQ. The CDR3 region is CASSSGGRGTDTQYF. The CDR3 coding sequence is TGCGCCAGCAGCTCGGGGGGGCGGGGCACAGATACGCAGTATTTT.

This clone was observed a handful of times. The gene calls are TRBV10-1 and TRBJ1-1, with D uncertain. Per germline, CDR1 WNHNN and CDR2 SYGVQD (reference sequence). Between the trimmed V and J ends, which lost 0 bases and 1 base, there was a span of 6 bases. The CDR3 is made up of 14 amino acids. In DNA form, the CDR3 reads TGCGCCAGCAGTGAGTCGTGGCAGAACACTGAAGCTTTCTTT. It yields the protein CASSESWQNTEAFF.

This sequence joins TRBV9 and TRBJ1-6; D is uncertain. Germline loops: CDR1 SGDLS, CDR2 YYNGEE. The CDR3 is 15 amino acids. V gave up 0 bases and J gave up 7 bases, with 11 bases separating them. The CDR3 here is CASSVGAGQNSPLHF. In nucleotides, the CDR3 is TGTGCCAGCAGCGTAGGGGCAGGTCAAAATTCACCCCTCCACTTT.

A single count supports this clone. The gene calls are TRBV5-6 and TRBJ2-7, with D perhaps TRBD1 (6 bases). The CDR3 has 14 amino acids. V was shortened by 0 bases and J by 3 bases, with 10 bases between the two germline ends. Germline CDR1 and CDR2: SGHDT and YYEEEE. The CDR3 is CASSLAGTLYEQYF. The DNA for the CDR3 is TGTGCCAGCAGCTTGGCAGGGACACTCTACGAGCAGTACTTC.